The sequence of this TCR beta chain was determined in a study of T cells in tumors after PD-1 blockade. As for the study in general: On average, peripheral blood gave 113,528 TCR templates and under 40,000 unique clonotypes.

Tumor or blood genomic DNA was sequenced, with inputs of roughly 600 ng to 6,004 ng. This clone was observed a handful of times. This CDR3 contains 13 residues. In germline, CDR1 is LGHDT, CDR2 YNNKEL (reference sequence). With V trimmed by 6 bases and J by 8 bases, 7 bases remained unmatched. The table came from immunoSEQ multiplex PCR; TCRdb's copy has only in-frame clones and leaves some out. The sample holds 55,000 to 70,000 clones, about 82% seen once. This specimen consisted of PBMCs, obtained before anti-PD-1 treatment. This TCR came from a human donor with basal cell carcinoma. The chain recombines TRBV3-1 (or the pseudogene TRBV3-2) with TRBJ2-1, with 7 positions matching TRBD1. Here the CDR3 DNA reads TGTGCCAGCAGGTCGACAGGGACCGATGAGCAGTTCTTC. Its translation is CASRSTGTDEQFF.